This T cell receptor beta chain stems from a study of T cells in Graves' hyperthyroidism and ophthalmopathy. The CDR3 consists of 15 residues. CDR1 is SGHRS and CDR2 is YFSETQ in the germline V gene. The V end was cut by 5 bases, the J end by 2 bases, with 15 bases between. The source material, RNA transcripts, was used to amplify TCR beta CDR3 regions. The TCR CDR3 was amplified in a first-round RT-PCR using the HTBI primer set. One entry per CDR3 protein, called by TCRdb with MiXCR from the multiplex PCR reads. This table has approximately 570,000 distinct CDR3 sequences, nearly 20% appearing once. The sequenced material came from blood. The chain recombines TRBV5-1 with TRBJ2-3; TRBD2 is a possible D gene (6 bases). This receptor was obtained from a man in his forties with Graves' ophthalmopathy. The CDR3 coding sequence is TGCGCCAGCAGGTTAACTAGCTGGGACACAGATACGCAGTATTTT. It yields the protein CASRLTSWDTDTQYF.